This T cell receptor beta chain was found in a study of OX40 agonist ivuxolimab in advanced cancers. TCRdb's copy holds only in-frame clones and misses some; the assay was immunoSEQ multiplex PCR. The data contain nearly 110,000 clones, around 90% of them seen just once; the ten biggest clones take up 1% to 1.5%. The CDR3 runs to 13 residues. V dropped 6 bases and J dropped 4 bases, with 13 bases sitting between them. Germline CDR1 reads MNHEY; CDR2 reads SMNVEV (reference sequence). This clone has just one count. The clonotype was recovered from an adult with an advanced solid tumor such as melanoma, head and neck, liver or kidney cancer. The material sequenced was CD4+ or CD8+ T cells sorted from blood, taken in a trial of the OX40 agonist ivuxolimab. The V and J genes are TRBV27 and TRBJ2-7; D may be TRBD1 (6 bases). The CDR3, as DNA: TGTGCCAGCAGACCCAGGGGAAAGTACGAGCAGTACTTC. Its protein is CASRPRGKYEQYF.